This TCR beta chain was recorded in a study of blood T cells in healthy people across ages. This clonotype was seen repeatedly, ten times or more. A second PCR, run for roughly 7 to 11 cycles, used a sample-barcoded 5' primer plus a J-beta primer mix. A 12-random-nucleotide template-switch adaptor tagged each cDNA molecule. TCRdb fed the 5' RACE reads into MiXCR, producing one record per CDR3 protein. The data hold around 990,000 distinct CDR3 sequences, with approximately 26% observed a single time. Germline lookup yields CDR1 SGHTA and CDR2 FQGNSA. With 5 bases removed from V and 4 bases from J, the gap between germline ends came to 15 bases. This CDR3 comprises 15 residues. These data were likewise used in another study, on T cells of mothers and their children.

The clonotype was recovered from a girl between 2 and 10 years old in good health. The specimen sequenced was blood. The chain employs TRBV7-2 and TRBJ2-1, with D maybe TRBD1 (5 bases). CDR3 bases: TGTGCCAGCAGCGTAGACAGTGGACCATACAATGAGCAGTTCTTC. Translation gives CASSVDSGPYNEQFF.